This T cell receptor beta chain came from a study of cytomegalovirus exposure and HLA in healthy donors listed by TCRdb under 2017. A note on the overall study: An earlier analysis of 587 of the donors reported 250 to 300 Gb of sequence data and around 110 million unique TCR beta sequences from some 180 million T cells. All discovery cohort repertoires had been generated on a single sequencing platform. The study aimed to test whether signatures of past pathogen exposure could be identified by cataloging public T cell receptors. Because of strong linkage in the cohort, roughly five DR-DQ haplotypes were treated as single units for association and clustering. In the later analysis, no new phenotypic data were used to find candidate immune exposures; instead, reliance was placed on TCR beta sequences and their occurrence across donors. Along with the roughly 670-subject first cohort, a separate validation cohort of roughly 110 different subjects was used. To decide whether each TCR beta V gene segment behaved as functional or pseudogenic, an earlier analysis of some 600 of the donors relied on high-throughput TCR beta sequencing. Typing coverage varied by locus: about 629-640 donors for A, B, C, DRB1 and DQB1; roughly 510 for DQA1; around 610 for DPA1; under 490 for DPB1. Approximately 300 gigabases of sequencing data and around 85 million unique TCR sequences made up an early release that covered about 640 HLA-typed donors. In a later genetic analysis, genome-wide SNP genotypes for about three fifths of the roughly 670 donors were used, and that subset was treated as a discovery cohort. The study profiled the T cell repertoires of under 850 subjects by immunosequencing and related them to cytomegalovirus serostatus. HLA typing covered class I and class II loci at four-digit resolution. Of the approximately 400 genotyped donors, 80% to 90% were placed in the genetic ancestry cluster associated with self-reported Caucasian donors. On average, 235,054 unique TCR beta nucleotide sequences were sequenced per donor among more than 350 genotyped donors of the cohort, with around 19% of those sequences being non-productive. In a later analysis, previously published TCR beta repertoires from 550 to 700 donors were re-analyzed and high-resolution HLA genotyping was added so that TCR occurrence patterns could be studied. High-throughput TCR immunosequencing, statistical association of individual TCRs with disease status, and machine learning were combined to predict cytomegalovirus infection status. Donor age, sex, ethnicity and CMV serostatus were compiled alongside the repertoire data. Broader findings and caveats from the paper: Because HLA typing was missing for some donors at each locus, association tests included only the typed subset. In both the original and validation cohorts, the classifier was reported to diagnose cytomegalovirus status with high specificity and sensitivity. Most TCR sequences were observed very rarely across donors, whereas some public TCRs were present in many individuals. A cluster of highly shared sequence variants was judged likely to be a technical artifact of the sequencing pipeline. At a false discovery rate of 0.05, a later analysis linked about 17,000 TCR beta sequences to specific HLA alleles. Assigning TCR associations to individual alleles was difficult when HLA alleles, especially DR and DQ, strongly co-occurred. A later analysis found that most CMV-associated TCR beta chains appeared HLA-restricted, with HLA associations seemingly driven largely by CMV exposure. Sequencing depth was assumed to be roughly uniform across donors in the presence/absence analyses, though that assumption may not hold. The study gave a list of roughly 150 TCR beta chains associated with cytomegalovirus. The only immune exposure information available for the cohort was CMV serostatus. In a later analysis, HLA-associated TCR beta chains showed more clonal expansion and lower generation probabilities than non-associated chains that were equally common. A further reported finding was that TCR beta sequences accurately predicted the HLA-A and HLA-B alleles for most subjects in the first cohort. Broadly in line with IMGT annotations, most TCR beta V segments showed up in productive rearrangements about 87% or about 30% of the time in an earlier analysis of 450 to 600 of the donors. In a later genetic analysis, fewer N-insertions in productive TCRs were reported among donors in an Asian-associated ancestry cluster than the roughly 710-donor mean. Correlated functional status among segregating V segments might be attributable to linkage disequilibrium, but an unknown experimental factor could not be ruled out. It was suggested by the authors that the approach could potentially be generalized to other disease states and immunological phenotypes. Seventeen rarely observed V segments, including chromosome 9 orphons, were excluded from the earlier analysis of just under 600 of the donors because counts were too low. A later analysis reported that several top co-occurrence clusters appeared linked to parvovirus B19, influenza, CMV and Epstein-Barr virus. A later analysis found that TCR association rates varied across HLA loci, with DRB1 alleles showing the most associated TCRs and HLA-C alleles the fewest. A later genetic analysis associated a missense DCLRE1C variant with V-gene and J-gene trimming of TCR beta chains, and an independent cohort replicated the association. In this cohort, only TCR beta chains were sequenced, and detectable features were limited by the absence of alpha or paired-chain data. In vitro tests confirmed that three of the cytomegalovirus-associated TCR beta chains recognize cytomegalovirus antigens.

Library method: the immunoSEQ multiplex PCR assay. The multiplex PCR relied on a mix of 60 forward primers for TCR Vbeta segments and 13 reverse primers for TCR Jbeta segments. The CDR3 region of rearranged TCR beta genes was amplified from genomic DNA with a multiplex PCR assay. On the Illumina HiSeq System, the amplified TCR beta libraries were sequenced as 87-base-pair reads. As for how the authors treated the data: In a later analysis, roughly 80 million unique TCR beta chains were counted across the approximately 640 repertoires, and approximately 9.9 million of these chains were shared by at least two donors. Raw reads were error-corrected and collapsed into unique sequences by a nearest-neighbor algorithm in which closely related sequences were merged to remove PCR and sequencing errors. CDR3 sequences were aligned to IMGT reference sequences to assign V, D and J gene segments. Each retained sequence needed at least a six-nucleotide match to both a V gene segment and a J gene segment. Rearrangements were classified as productive when the CDR3 lacked stop codons and remained in frame with V and J, and all other rearrangements were classified as non-productive. Following IMGT convention, CDR3 was defined as the stretch from the second conserved V-encoded cysteine up to the conserved J-encoded phenylalanine. Sequences without an unambiguous match to a single V gene segment were excluded from the earlier analysis of about 600 of the donors. In an earlier analysis of around 590 of the donors, a V segment was called functional when productive rearrangements were above 56.7%, and segregating when the standard deviation between donors exceeded 5%. A statistical classification framework was built for diagnosing cytomegalovirus status from the catalog of TCR beta chain sequences. In a later analysis, TCR nucleotide sequences were compared against IMGT/GENE-DB human TR gene sequences so that V and J genes could be assigned. The TCRdist pipeline was used in a later analysis to assign CDR3 sequences and most-parsimonious VDJ recombination scenarios. A later analysis defined each TCR beta chain by its CDR3 amino acid sequence plus V-gene family, and excluded reads lacking a unique V-gene family. A later analysis removed over 500 highly shared, low-generation-probability nucleotide sequences to deal with suspected cross-contamination and a sequencing artifact. In a later analysis, a clonal expansion index for each public chain was calculated from normalized within-repertoire ranks of inferred template counts. A later analysis computed generation probabilities with a VDJ recombination model fitted to out-of-frame rearrangements, and checked the results against IGoR. Hypergeometric tests were used in a later analysis to score TCR-TCR, TCR-HLA and TCR-CMV co-occurrence, with a repertoire-size bias correction applied to the TCR pairs. To estimate false discovery rates, a later analysis permuted the HLA or CMV assignments 20 times. In a later analysis, co-occurring TCRs were grouped using DBSCAN, and TCRdist sequence similarity was added for clustering within HLA-allele-positive subsets. Repertoires with fewer than 30,000 or more than 120,000 public chains, plus five repertoires with anomalous nucleotide sharing, were excluded from co-occurrence clustering. As stored in TCRdb, this immuneACCESS dataset retains in-frame rearrangements with V and J assigned. A fraction of the clones does not appear; measured against another copy, unresolved V genes explain less than half of the discrepancy, and the remainder lacks a known reason. The DNA gave D and trimming, while V, J and clone size come from that table. Within this sample are 110,000 or so clones, with roughly 79% of them counted one time only. 5.6% of the sample lies in the top ten.

Comments on this clone: Its cognate antigen has yet to be identified. There are no base qualities to consult, and no much larger clone falls within one base.

The cohort consisted of 650 to 700 healthy bone marrow donors. At the time of sampling, all cohort members were nominally healthy, though unrecorded immune exposures were likely present. The donor tested CMV seronegative and was one of the 352 seronegative cohort members. A peripheral blood sample was collected from each donor, and TCR beta sequencing was performed on peripheral blood mononuclear cells. Genomic DNA was extracted from the blood cell samples with the Qiagen DNeasy Blood Extraction Kit. The sequence came from a male donor in good health and CMV-seronegative. Specimen: PBMCs.

The CDR3 here reads CASRQGNRNTEAFF. The DNA sequence is given as TGTGCCAGCAGACAGGGTAACAGGAACACTGAAGCTTTCTTT. The rearrangement joined TRBV6-4 to TRBJ1-1; tentative D gene TRBD1, with 6 bases matching. Looking up the germline V gene yields CDR1 MRHNA and CDR2 SNTAGT. There are 14 amino acids in the CDR3, from cysteine to phenylalanine inclusive. Solely the CDR3 DNA is kept, with 42 bases framed from the first base. Trimming takes 6 bases from V and 1 base from J, and the germline ends sit 12 bases apart.